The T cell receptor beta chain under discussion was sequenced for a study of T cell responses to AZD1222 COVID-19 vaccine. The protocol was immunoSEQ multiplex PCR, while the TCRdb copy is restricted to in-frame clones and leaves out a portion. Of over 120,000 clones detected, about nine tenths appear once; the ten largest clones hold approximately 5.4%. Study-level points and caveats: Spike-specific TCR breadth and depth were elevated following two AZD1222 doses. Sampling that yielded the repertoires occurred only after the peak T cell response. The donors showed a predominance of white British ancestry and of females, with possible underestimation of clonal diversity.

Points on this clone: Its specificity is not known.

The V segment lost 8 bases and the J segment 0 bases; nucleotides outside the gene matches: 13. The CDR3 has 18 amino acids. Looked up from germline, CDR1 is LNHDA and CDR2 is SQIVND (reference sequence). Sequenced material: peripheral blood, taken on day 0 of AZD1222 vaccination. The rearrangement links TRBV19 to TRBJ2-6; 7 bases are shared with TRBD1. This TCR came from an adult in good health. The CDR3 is CASRKGGQARSGANVLTF. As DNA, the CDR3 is TGTGCCAGTCGGAAGGGTGGACAGGCCCGCTCTGGGGCCAACGTCCTGACTTTC.